The text below deals with one T cell receptor beta chain. The target antigen is unknown. This specimen belongs to a study of T cell responses to AZD1222 COVID-19 vaccine. Regarding the study as a whole: Donors were chiefly white British, with a greater number of females, and clonal diversity was perhaps underestimated. Baseline antibody screening turned up just a handful of seropositive AZD1222 recipients.

Germline loops: CDR1 LNHDA, CDR2 SQIVND (reference sequence). Trimming removed 6 bases from V and 6 bases from J, with 8 bases in between. The CDR3 contains 11 residues. The data were produced by immunoSEQ multiplex PCR, yet TCRdb's version contains in-frame clones alone and is incomplete. The sample lists more than 150,000 clones, around 93% seen once, with around 4.4% in the top ten. J is TRBJ1-2 and V is TRBV19; D is unresolved. This material consisted of peripheral blood, taken on day 0 of AZD1222 vaccination. This receptor was taken from an adult in good health. The CDR3 loop reads CASSHPHGYTF. The CDR3 DNA reads as TGTGCCAGTAGCCACCCCCATGGCTACACCTTC.